This TCR beta chain originates from a study of T cells after yellow fever vaccination. Study as a whole: Libraries from low-cell-number fractions were prepared with the SMART-Seq v4 Ultra Low Input RNA kit. Overall study findings and caveats: Reappearing after the booster were most of the clones from primary vaccination (around 96% CD4, approximately 85% CD8). Abundant clonotypes (contaminants from the bulk population) could be present in FACS-sorted repertoires.

This clonotype was seen only a few times. The antigen remains undetermined. Per germline, CDR1 SGHRS and CDR2 YFSETQ. Trimming left V 0 bases short and J 4 bases short, with 8 bases between. The CDR3 contains 15 residues. Conversion of TCR transcripts into cDNA relied on 5'RACE template switching, which added a universal primer site and UMIs. Each CDR3 protein is one row after TCRdb ran MiXCR on the 5' RACE reads. The sample consists of fewer than 400,000 distinct CDR3 sequences, roughly 10% of them appearing once. The sequence was collected from a man aged 18 to 30 who received the YFV17D yellow fever vaccine. Specimen: CD4+ T cells sorted from PBMCs, collected 45 days after the yellow fever booster vaccination. The chain employs TRBV5-1 and TRBJ1-6; D uncertain. CDR3 amino acids: CASSLAGDYNSPLHF. In DNA, the CDR3 is TGCGCCAGCAGCTTGGCTGGGGATTATAATTCACCCCTCCACTTT.